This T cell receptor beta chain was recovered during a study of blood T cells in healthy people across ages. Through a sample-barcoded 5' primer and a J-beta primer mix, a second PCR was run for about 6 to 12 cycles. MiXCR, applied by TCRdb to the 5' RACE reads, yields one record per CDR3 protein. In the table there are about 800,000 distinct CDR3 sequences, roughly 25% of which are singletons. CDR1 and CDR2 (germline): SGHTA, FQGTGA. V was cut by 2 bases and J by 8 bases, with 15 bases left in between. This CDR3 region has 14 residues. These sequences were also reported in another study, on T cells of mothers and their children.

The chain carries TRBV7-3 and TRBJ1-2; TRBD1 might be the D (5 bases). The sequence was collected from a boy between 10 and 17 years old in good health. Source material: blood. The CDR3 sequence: CASSLRGSSAGYTF. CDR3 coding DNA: TGTGCCAGCAGCTTACGGGGGAGTTCGGCCGGCTACACCTTC. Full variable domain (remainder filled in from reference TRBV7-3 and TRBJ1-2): GAGVSQTPSNKVTEKGKYVELRCDPISGHTALYWYRQSLGQGPEFLIYFQGTGAADDSGLPNDRFFAVRPEGSVSTLKIQRTERGDSAVYLCASSLRGSSAGYTFGSGTRLTVV.